This is a list of T cell receptor beta chains from one sample in a study of T cell responses to AZD1222 COVID-19 vaccine. Method: immunoSEQ multiplex PCR; TCRdb's copy keeps in-frame clones and lacks some. The sample has roughly 190,000 clones, 80% to 95% seen once. Sequenced material: peripheral blood, taken on day 0 of AZD1222 vaccination. The receptor source for this set is an adult in good health. CDR3s include the opening cysteine and the closing phenylalanine or tryptophan. Each record gives: D gene, V gene, clone size, J gene, CDR3 protein, CDR3 DNA. The D gene is left open where the match is weak. Only part of the rows carry a size: once, few, many, or a class if the clone is expanded.

>TRBD1|TRBV5-1|-|TRBJ1-2
CASSSTGDNYGYTF
TGCGCCAGCAGCTCGACAGGGGACAACTATGGCTACACCTTC
>TRBD2|TRBV24-1|-|TRBJ2-3
CATSDAGGSDTQYF
TGTGCCACCAGTGATGCGGGGGGTTCAGATACGCAGTATTTT
>TRBD1|TRBV5-4|once|TRBJ2-7
CASSFLGTGGIEQYF
TGTGCCAGCAGCTTCCTCGGGACAGGGGGTATCGAGCAGTACTTC
>TRBD1|TRBV28|-|TRBJ2-1
CATNRGQGYNEQFF
TGTGCCACCAATCGGGGACAGGGCTACAATGAGCAGTTCTTC
>TRBD2|TRBV3-1/TRBV3-2|-|TRBJ2-1
CASSQDRLAGYNEQFF
TGTGCCAGCAGCCAAGATAGACTAGCGGGGTACAATGAGCAGTTCTTC
>-|TRBV12-3/TRBV12-4|-|TRBJ1-2
CASSPIPNYGYTF
TGTGCCAGCAGTCCCATCCCGAACTATGGCTACACCTTC
>-|TRBV7-9|once|TRBJ2-3
CASSLEDTQYF
TGTGCCAGCAGCTTAGAGGATACGCAGTATTTT
>-|TRBV5-1|-|TRBJ2-3
CASSLETGADTQYF
TGCGCCAGCAGCTTGGAAACTGGGGCAGATACGCAGTATTTT
>TRBD2|TRBV19|-|TRBJ2-6
CASSIRLAGGPMAGANVLTF
TGTGCCAGTAGTATCAGACTAGCGGGGGGGCCTATGGCTGGGGCCAACGTCCTGACTTTC
>-|TRBV29-1|-|TRBJ1-1
CSVNGGEQNTEAFF
TGCAGCGTTAACGGTGGGGAGCAAAACACTGAAGCTTTCTTT
>-|TRBV29-1|-|TRBJ1-2
CSVLDRENYGYTF
TGCAGCGTCCTAGATAGGGAAAACTATGGCTACACCTTC
>-|TRBV19|few|TRBJ1-4
CASSIVQPDEKLFF
TGTGCCAGTAGTATAGTCCAACCGGATGAAAAACTGTTTTTT
>TRBD1|TRBV5-1|-|TRBJ2-1
CASSSPGQGDHEQFF
TGCGCCAGCAGCTCCCCGGGACAGGGGGATCATGAGCAGTTCTTC
>-|TRBV6-5|-|TRBJ1-5
CASSKQGDQPQHF
TGTGCCAGCAGTAAACAGGGCGATCAGCCCCAGCATTTT
>-|TRBV28|-|TRBJ1-5
CASSLFVVVNQPQHF
TGTGCCAGCAGTTTATTTGTCGTGGTTAATCAGCCCCAGCATTTT
>-|TRBV4-2|-|TRBJ2-1
CASSQDVPPEQFF
TGTGCCAGCAGCCAAGACGTCCCCCCGGAGCAGTTCTTC
>-|TRBV5-8|-|TRBJ1-2
CASSPDRTPSYGYTF
TGTGCCAGCAGCCCCGACAGGACCCCTAGCTATGGCTACACCTTC
>TRBD1|TRBV4-2|-|TRBJ2-7
CASSQEQQGAWEQYF
TGTGCCAGCAGCCAAGAGCAACAGGGGGCATGGGAGCAGTACTTC
>-|TRBV11-2|-|TRBJ1-1
CASSLVSIRFEAFF
TGTGCCAGCAGCTTAGTTTCAATCCGGTTCGAAGCTTTCTTT
>-|TRBV9|-|TRBJ1-3
CASSPGAGNTIYF
TGTGCCAGCAGTCCAGGGGCGGGAAACACCATATATTTT
>-|TRBV30|-|TRBJ1-1
CALNPGPTNTEAFF
TGTGCCTTGAACCCGGGACCGACGAACACTGAAGCTTTCTTT
>TRBD2|TRBV13|-|TRBJ2-5
CASSPRTSGGETQYF
TGTGCCAGCAGCCCGCGGACTAGCGGGGGAGAGACCCAGTACTTC
>-|TRBV14|-|TRBJ1-1
CASSQVRDGAFF
TGTGCCAGCAGCCAAGTTAGGGACGGAGCTTTCTTT
>-|TRBV18|-|TRBJ2-7
CASLPGPSSYEQYF
TGTGCCAGCTTACCCGGCCCTAGTTCCTACGAGCAGTACTTC
>-|TRBV19|-|TRBJ1-1
CASTPSPRNTEAFF
TGTGCCAGTACCCCATCCCCAAGGAACACTGAAGCTTTCTTT
>-|TRBV21-1|-|TRBJ1-4
CASSTPRGQGNEKLFF
TGTGCCAGCAGCACCCCCAGGGGACAGGGAAATGAAAAACTGTTTTTT
>-|TRBV2|-|TRBJ1-6
CASNMGLNSPLHF
TGTGCCAGCAATATGGGACTTAATTCACCCCTCCACTTT
>-|TRBV19|-|TRBJ2-1
CATYGNNEQFF
TGTGCCACCTACGGGAACAATGAGCAGTTCTTC
>-|TRBV4-1|-|TRBJ2-3
CASSHPPGRVAGATDTQYF
TGCGCCAGCAGCCACCCCCCGGGCCGAGTGGCGGGGGCCACAGATACGCAGTATTTT
>-|TRBV11-2|-|TRBJ2-1
CASSLGRKTKTYNEQFF
TGTGCCAGCAGCTTAGGGAGGAAAACCAAGACCTACAATGAGCAGTTCTTC
>-|TRBV15|-|TRBJ1-5
CATRGHLNQPQHF
TGTGCCACCCGTGGACATTTAAATCAGCCCCAGCATTTT
>TRBD1|TRBV6-5|-|TRBJ1-1
CASTLNRGANTEAFF
TGTGCCAGCACTTTAAACAGGGGGGCGAACACTGAAGCTTTCTTT
>-|TRBV7-9|-|TRBJ1-1
CASSSSRTEAFF
TGTGCCAGCAGCTCCTCGAGAACTGAAGCTTTCTTT
>-|TRBV2|-|TRBJ2-7
CASSGIDEQYF
TGTGCCAGCAGTGGGATTGACGAGCAGTACTTC
>TRBD1|TRBV5-1|-|TRBJ2-3
CASSLVQGSTDTQYF
TGCGCCAGCAGCTTGGTACAGGGGAGCACAGATACGCAGTATTTT
>TRBD2|TRBV5-8|-|TRBJ2-7
CASSQRTSGGWYEQYF
TGTGCCAGCAGCCAAAGGACTAGCGGGGGGTGGTACGAGCAGTACTTC
>TRBD2|TRBV7-2|few|TRBJ2-7
CASSPGLAISYEQYF
TGTGCCAGCAGCCCGGGACTAGCAATTTCCTACGAGCAGTACTTC
>TRBD1|TRBV7-6|-|TRBJ1-1
CASSGSGTGTTEAFF
TGTGCCAGCAGCGGCTCCGGGACAGGGACCACTGAAGCTTTCTTT
>-|TRBV6-5|-|TRBJ2-2
CASSPTNTGELFF
TGTGCCAGCTCCCCAACGAACACCGGGGAGCTGTTTTTT
>-|TRBV10-2|-|TRBJ2-2
CASTRGGGPTGELFF
TGCGCCAGCACTAGGGGAGGCGGTCCCACCGGGGAGCTGTTTTTT
>-|TRBV6-4|-|TRBJ2-6
CASSPLSGANVLTF
TGTGCCAGCAGTCCCCTATCTGGGGCCAACGTCCTGACTTTC
>-|TRBV4-2|-|TRBJ2-7
CASSQDSEQYF
TGTGCCAGCAGCCAAGATTCAGAGCAGTACTTC
>-|TRBV2|-|TRBJ2-7
CASSETHEQYF
TGTGCCAGCAGTGAAACCCACGAGCAGTACTTC
>-|TRBV10-3|-|TRBJ1-4
CAISEFGEDEKLFF
TGTGCCATCAGTGAGTTCGGAGAGGATGAAAAACTGTTTTTT
>-|TRBV5-1|-|TRBJ2-2
CASSLGAGLNTGELFF
TGCGCCAGCAGCTTGGGAGCAGGCCTAAACACCGGGGAGCTGTTTTTT
>-|TRBV6-5|-|TRBJ2-7
CASRSVGEQYF
TGTGCCAGCAGGTCTGTTGGCGAGCAGTACTTC
>TRBD1|TRBV5-1|-|TRBJ1-2
CASSATGTGTGYTF
TGCGCCAGCAGCGCAACCGGGACAGGGACAGGCTACACCTTC
>-|TRBV19|-|TRBJ1-5
CATKRQADNQPQHF
TGTGCCACCAAAAGACAGGCCGACAATCAGCCCCAGCATTTT
>TRBD1|TRBV5-1|-|TRBJ2-7
CASSLEGGYTYEQYF
TGCGCCAGCAGCTTGGAAGGGGGCTATACCTACGAGCAGTACTTC
>-|TRBV5-4|-|TRBJ1-1
CASSWGNTEAFF
TGTGCCAGCAGCTGGGGGAACACTGAAGCTTTCTTT
>-|TRBV6-1|few|TRBJ2-3
CASSESASRRTDTQYF
TGTGCCAGCAGTGAAAGTGCTAGCCGCCGCACAGATACGCAGTATTTT
>-|TRBV28|-|TRBJ1-1
CASSPRQDKAFF
TGTGCCAGCAGTCCCCGACAGGACAAAGCTTTCTTT
>-|TRBV7-2|-|TRBJ2-3
CASTPQGGAFFTDTQYF
TGTGCCAGCACCCCCCAAGGGGGGGCTTTTTTTACAGATACGCAGTATTTT
>TRBD1|TRBV10-3|-|TRBJ1-1
CAISELMGAGGGTEAFF
TGTGCCATCAGTGAACTTATGGGCGCAGGGGGAGGGACTGAAGCTTTCTTT